This T cell receptor (beta chain) is drawn from a study of CD8 T cells in ankylosing spondylitis. Study-wide results and caveats: A motif in TCR beta, a set of fewer than ten highly homologous variants, appeared characteristic of ankylosing spondylitis blood.

This clonotype came up many times. The antigen remains undetermined. MiXCR was run by TCRdb on the 5' RACE reads, yielding one entry per CDR3 protein. The profile shows about 240,000 distinct CDR3 sequences, around 11% of them singletons. The CDR3 is made up of 15 amino acids. Germline lookup yields CDR1 MDHEN and CDR2 SYDVKM. The ends were cut back, 3 bases at V and 5 bases at J, with 17 bases in the middle. The J gene is TRBJ2-7, the V gene TRBV28; D remains unclear. The origin of this receptor is a male donor with ankylosing spondylitis or in good health (not recorded which). Sequencing used blood, either unsorted or a sorted T cell fraction (not recorded which). The CDR3 nucleotides are TGTGCCAGCAGTTTTCGAGAGTTAGTGGGCCACGAGCAGTACTTC. It yields the protein CASSFRELVGHEQYF.